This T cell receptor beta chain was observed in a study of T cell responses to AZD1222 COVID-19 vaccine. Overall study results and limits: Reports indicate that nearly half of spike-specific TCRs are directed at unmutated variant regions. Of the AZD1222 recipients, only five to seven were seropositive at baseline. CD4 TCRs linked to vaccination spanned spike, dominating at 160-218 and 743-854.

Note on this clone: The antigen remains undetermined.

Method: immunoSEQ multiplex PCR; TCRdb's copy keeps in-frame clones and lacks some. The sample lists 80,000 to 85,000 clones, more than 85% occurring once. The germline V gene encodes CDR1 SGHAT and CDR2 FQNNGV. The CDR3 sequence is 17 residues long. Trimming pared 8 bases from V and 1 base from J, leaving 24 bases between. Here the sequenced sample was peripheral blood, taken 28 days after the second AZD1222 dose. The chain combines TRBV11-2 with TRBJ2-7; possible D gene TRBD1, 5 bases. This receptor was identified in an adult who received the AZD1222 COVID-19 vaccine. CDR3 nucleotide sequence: TGTGCCAGCGCCCCGGCTGATCGACCCCGACAGTCCTACGAGCAGTACTTC. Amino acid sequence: CASAPADRPRQSYEQYF.